This T cell receptor (beta chain) was sequenced for a study of tumor-infiltrating lymphocytes in primary liver carcinoma. Study overall: Patients included men and women of 30 to 69 years.

General study findings and limits: Merely some 7-24% of top clones spanned all five tumor regions. Tumor region pairs shared more overlap than did tumor-adjacent and tumor-blood pairs. With p = 0.039, the top-250-clone fraction in tumors significantly exceeded that in blood.

Unsorted bulk tissue of about 20-30 mg yielded co-extracted RNA and DNA. The template, roughly 0.45 ug total RNA, yielded TCR beta cDNA made with a constant-region primer. Library construction for TCR beta comprised three nested multiplex PCR rounds performed with slightly modified ARM-PCR. With TRBV1-TRBV30 forward primers and a C-beta reverse primer, the first two PCR rounds were run for roughly 10 cycles each. MiXCR was run by TCRdb on the multiplex PCR reads, yielding one entry per CDR3 protein. The sample includes tens of thousands of distinct CDR3 sequences, approximately 76% seen only once; the top ten take 30% to 40%. V lost 4 bases and J lost 5, with 11 bases in between. This CDR3 contains 13 residues. The germline V gene has CDR1 MNHNS and CDR2 SASEGT. Worth noting for this clonotype: The antigen is undetermined.

The sample taken for sequencing was liver tumor tissue from sampling region 3. This sample's subset: tumor region T3, left-lateral pole. The rearrangement joins TRBV6-1 to TRBJ2-5; D is ambiguous. This TCR was recovered from a woman under 40 with primary liver carcinoma and hepatitis B virus infection. The DNA for the CDR3 is TGTGCCAGCAGTGGCGGTACGAGGGAGACCCAGTACTTC. Translated, it gives CASSGGTRETQYF.